What follows is one TCR beta chain and its context. This sample was taken from a study of shared clonotypes between healthy human individuals. Selected positively for CCR7 and CD45RO-negative, naive CD8 cells excluded terminally differentiated effector memory CD45RA+ cells. Donors comprised only Caucasian adults living in Nashville, Tennessee. Sorted-subset replicate PCRs used 200 ng DNA, tens of thousands of T cell genomes. TCRdb's copy holds only in-frame clones and misses some; the assay was immunoSEQ multiplex PCR. The sample has 2 million or so clones; over 85% are singletons. From germline, CDR1 is SGHNT and CDR2 YYREEE (reference sequence). Trimming removed 2 bases from V and 0 bases from J, with 7 bases in between. The CDR3 runs to 14 residues.

This receptor was obtained from a man aged 18 to 35 in good health. The sample was naive CD8+ T cells sorted from blood. This sequence joins TRBV5-4 and TRBJ2-3; tentatively, D is TRBD1 (6 bases). CDR3 in DNA: TGTGCCAGCAGCTTCACAGGGAGCACAGATACGCAGTATTTT. Its protein is CASSFTGSTDTQYF.